This record covers a single T cell receptor (beta chain). The data derive from a study of neoadjuvant anti-PD-1 for oral cavity cancer. Study background: Patients without progression received a fourth nivolumab dose around day 43, then surgical resection on days 50-56.

Repertoires were generated with immunoSEQ multiplex PCR, while TCRdb's copy carries only in-frame clones and drops some. The table shows fewer than 70,000 clones, with under 85% occurring only once. These newly diagnosed stage II-IVA oral cavity squamous cell carcinoma patients had no prior systemic or radiation treatment. Patients had HPV-negative, locally advanced oral cavity squamous cell carcinoma. CDR1 is LNHDA, CDR2 SQIVND, per germline (reference sequence). With 5 bases clipped from V and 3 bases from J, the junction kept 7 bases outside the gene matches. There are 15 residues in the CDR3. This sequence originates from a person between 35 and 79 years old with oral cavity squamous cell carcinoma. The chain employs TRBV19 and TRBJ1-5; 7 bases line up with TRBD1. The specimen comprised PBMCs, sampled before nivolumab (anti-PD-1) treatment. The CDR3 DNA follows: TGTGCCAGTAGTTCTGGGACAGCCGCCAATCAGCCCCAGCATTTT. It encodes CASSSGTAANQPQHF.